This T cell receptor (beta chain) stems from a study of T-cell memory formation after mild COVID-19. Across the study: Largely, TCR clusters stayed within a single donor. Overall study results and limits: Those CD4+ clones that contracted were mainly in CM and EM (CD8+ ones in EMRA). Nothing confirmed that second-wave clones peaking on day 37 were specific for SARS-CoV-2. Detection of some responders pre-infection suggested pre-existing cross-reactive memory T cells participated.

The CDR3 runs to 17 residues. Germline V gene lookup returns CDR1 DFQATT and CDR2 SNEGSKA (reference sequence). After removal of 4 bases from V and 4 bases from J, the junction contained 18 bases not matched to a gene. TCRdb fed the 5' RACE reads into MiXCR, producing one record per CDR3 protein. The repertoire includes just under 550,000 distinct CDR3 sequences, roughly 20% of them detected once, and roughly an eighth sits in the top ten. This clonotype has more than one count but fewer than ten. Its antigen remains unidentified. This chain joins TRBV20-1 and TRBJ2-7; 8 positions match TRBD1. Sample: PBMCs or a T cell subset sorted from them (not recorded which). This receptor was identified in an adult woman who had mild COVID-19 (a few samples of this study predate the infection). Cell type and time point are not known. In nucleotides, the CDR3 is TGCAGTGCTACCGACAGGGGAACAATGGCGGCCCCGTACGAGCAGTACTTC. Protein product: CSATDRGTMAAPYEQYF.